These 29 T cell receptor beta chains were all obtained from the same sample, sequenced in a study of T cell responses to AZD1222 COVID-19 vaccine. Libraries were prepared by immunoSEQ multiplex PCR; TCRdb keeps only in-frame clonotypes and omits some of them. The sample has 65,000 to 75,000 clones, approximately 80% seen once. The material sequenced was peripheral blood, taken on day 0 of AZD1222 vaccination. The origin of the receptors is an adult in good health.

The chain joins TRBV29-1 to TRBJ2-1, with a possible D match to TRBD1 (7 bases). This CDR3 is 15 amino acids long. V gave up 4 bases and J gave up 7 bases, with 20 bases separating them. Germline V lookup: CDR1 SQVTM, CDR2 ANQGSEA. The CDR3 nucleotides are TGCAGCGTTGCCCGGAGGGGGCCTGGGTGGAATGAGCAGTTCTTC. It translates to CSVARRGPGWNEQFF.

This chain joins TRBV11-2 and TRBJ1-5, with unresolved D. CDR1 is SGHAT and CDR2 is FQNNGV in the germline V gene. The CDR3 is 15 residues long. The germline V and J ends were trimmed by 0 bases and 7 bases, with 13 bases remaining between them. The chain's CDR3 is CASSLDRRGEQPQHF. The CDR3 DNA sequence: TGTGCCAGCAGCTTAGATCGACGGGGTGAGCAGCCCCAGCATTTT.

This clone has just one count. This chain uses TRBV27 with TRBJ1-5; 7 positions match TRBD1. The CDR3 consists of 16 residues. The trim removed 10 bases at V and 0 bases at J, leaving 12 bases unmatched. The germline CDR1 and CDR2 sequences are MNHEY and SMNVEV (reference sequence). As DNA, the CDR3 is TGTGCCAACCTGGGACAGCCTAACTATAGCAATCAGCCCCAGCATTTT. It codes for CANLGQPNYSNQPQHF.

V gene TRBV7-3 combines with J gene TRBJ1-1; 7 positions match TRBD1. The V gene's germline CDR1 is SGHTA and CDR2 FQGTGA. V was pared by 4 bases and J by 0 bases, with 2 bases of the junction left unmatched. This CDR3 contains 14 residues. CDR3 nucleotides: TGTGCCAGCAGCTCGGGACAGTTGAACACTGAAGCTTTCTTT. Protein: CASSSGQLNTEAFF.

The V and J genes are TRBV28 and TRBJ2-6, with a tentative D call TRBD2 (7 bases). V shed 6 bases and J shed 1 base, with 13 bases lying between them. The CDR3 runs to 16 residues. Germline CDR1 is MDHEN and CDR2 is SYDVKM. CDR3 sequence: CASSLGGLSGANVLTF. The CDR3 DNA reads TGTGCCAGCAGCCTGGGGGGGCTATCTGGGGCCAACGTCCTGACTTTC.

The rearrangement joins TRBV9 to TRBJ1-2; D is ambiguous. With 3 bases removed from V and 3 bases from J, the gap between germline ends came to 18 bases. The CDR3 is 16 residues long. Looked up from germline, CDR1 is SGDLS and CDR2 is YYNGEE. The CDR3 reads CASSGLTGEEYYGYTF. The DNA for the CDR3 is TGTGCCAGCAGCGGCCTCACTGGGGAGGAATACTATGGCTACACCTTC.

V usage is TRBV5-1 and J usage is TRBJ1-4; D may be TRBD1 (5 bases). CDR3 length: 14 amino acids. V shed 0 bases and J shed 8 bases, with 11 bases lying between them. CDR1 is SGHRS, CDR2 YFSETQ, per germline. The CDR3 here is CASSLAGVEEKLFF. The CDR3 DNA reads TGCGCCAGCAGCTTGGCGGGGGTTGAGGAAAAACTGTTTTTT.

DNA of the CDR3: TGTGCCAGCAGCCTTGTTATGGAGGCCGATAACTATGGCTACACCTTC. It specifies CASSLVMEADNYGYTF. The chain combines TRBV7-9 with TRBJ1-2; no clear D. Trimming removed 5 bases from V and 1 base from J, with 17 bases in between. The germline V gene has CDR1 SEHNR and CDR2 FQNEAQ (reference sequence). The CDR3 is 16 amino acids.

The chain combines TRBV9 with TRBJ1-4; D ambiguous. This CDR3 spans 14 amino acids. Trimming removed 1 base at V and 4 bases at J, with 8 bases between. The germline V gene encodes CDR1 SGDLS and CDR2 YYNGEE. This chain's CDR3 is CASSVNQVNEKLFF. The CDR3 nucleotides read TGTGCCAGCAGCGTAAATCAGGTTAATGAAAAACTGTTTTTT. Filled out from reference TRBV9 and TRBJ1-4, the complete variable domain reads DSGVTQTPKHLITATGQRVTLRCSPRSGDLSVYWYQQSLDQGLQFLIQYYNGEERAKGNILERFSAQQFPDLHSELNLSSLELGDSALYFCASSVNQVNEKLFFGSGTQLSVL.

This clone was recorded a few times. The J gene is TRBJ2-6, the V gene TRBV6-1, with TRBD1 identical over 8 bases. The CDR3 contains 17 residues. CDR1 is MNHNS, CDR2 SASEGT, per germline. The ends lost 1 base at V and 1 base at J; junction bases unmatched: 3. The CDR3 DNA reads TGTGCCAGCAGTGAAGGACAGGGGAGGTCTGGGGCCAACGTCCTGACTTTC. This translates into CASSEGQGRSGANVLTF.

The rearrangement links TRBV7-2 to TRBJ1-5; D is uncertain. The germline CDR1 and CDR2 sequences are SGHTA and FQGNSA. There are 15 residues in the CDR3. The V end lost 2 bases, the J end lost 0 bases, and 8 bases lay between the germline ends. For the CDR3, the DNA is TGTGCCAGCAGCTTACAGCCCTTTAGCAATCAGCCCCAGCATTTT. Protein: CASSLQPFSNQPQHF.

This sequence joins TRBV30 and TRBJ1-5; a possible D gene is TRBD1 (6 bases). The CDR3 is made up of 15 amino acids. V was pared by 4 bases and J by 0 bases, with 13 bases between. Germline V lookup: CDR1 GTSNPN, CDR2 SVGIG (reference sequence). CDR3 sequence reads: CAWTPGDFSNQPQHF. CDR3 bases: TGTGCCTGGACTCCAGGGGACTTTAGCAATCAGCCCCAGCATTTT. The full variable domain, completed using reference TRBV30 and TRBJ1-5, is SQTIHQWPATLVQPVGSPLSLECTVEGTSNPNLYWYRQAAGRGLQLLFYSVGIGQISSEVPQNLSASRPQDRQFILSSKKLLLSDSGFYLCAWTPGDFSNQPQHFGDGTRLSIL.

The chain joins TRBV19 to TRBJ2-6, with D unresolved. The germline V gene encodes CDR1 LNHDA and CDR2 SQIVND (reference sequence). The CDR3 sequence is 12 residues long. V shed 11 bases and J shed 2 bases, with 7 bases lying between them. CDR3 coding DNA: TGTGCCGCCGCCCCTGGGGCCAACGTCCTGACTTTC. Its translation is CAAAPGANVLTF.

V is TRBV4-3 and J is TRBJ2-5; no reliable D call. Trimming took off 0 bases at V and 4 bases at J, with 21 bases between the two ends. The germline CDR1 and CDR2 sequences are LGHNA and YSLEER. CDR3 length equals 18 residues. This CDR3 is CASSQDSRQATSSETQYF. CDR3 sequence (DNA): TGCGCCAGCAGCCAAGATTCAAGGCAGGCGACCTCTTCAGAGACCCAGTACTTC.

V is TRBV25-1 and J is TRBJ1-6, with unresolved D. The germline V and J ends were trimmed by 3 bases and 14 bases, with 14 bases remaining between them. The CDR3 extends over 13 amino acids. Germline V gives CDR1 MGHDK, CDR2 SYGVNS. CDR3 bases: TGTGCCAGCAGTGAGTCGGGGATACGGGCCCTCCACTTT. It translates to CASSESGIRALHF.

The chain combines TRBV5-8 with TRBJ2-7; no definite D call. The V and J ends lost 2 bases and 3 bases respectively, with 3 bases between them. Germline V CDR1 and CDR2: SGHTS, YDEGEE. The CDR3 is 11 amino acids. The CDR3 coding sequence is TGTGCCAGCAGCTTTGTCTACGAGCAGTACTTC. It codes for CASSFVYEQYF.

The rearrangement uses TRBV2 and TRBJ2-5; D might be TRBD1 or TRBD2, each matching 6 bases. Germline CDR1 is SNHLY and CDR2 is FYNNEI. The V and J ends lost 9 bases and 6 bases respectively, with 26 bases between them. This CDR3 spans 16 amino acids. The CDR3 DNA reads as TGTGCCAGTCCGAACATCGGGGGCCCCCTCGAGAAGACCCAGTACTTC. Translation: CASPNIGGPLEKTQYF.

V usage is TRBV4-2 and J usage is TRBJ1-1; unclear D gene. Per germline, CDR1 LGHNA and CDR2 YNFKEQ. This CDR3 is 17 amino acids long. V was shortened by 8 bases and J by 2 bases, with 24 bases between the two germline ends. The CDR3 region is CASAKGSRISSNTEAFF. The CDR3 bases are TGTGCCAGCGCCAAGGGAAGCAGGATTTCTTCAAACACTGAAGCTTTCTTT.

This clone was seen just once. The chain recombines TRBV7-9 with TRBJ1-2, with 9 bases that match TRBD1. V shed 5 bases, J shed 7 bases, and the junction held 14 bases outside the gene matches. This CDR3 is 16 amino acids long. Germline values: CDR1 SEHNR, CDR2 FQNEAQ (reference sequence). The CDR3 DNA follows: TGTGCCAGCAGCCCGCGGGACAGGGTGAAGGTGGGTGGCTACACCTTC. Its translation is CASSPRDRVKVGGYTF.

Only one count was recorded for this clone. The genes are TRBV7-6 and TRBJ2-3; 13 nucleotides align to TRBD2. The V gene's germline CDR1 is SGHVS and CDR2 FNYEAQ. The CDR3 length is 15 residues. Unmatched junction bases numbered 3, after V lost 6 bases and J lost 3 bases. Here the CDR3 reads CASRGLAGPTDTQYF. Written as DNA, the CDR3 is TGTGCCAGCAGGGGACTAGCGGGGCCTACAGATACGCAGTATTTT.

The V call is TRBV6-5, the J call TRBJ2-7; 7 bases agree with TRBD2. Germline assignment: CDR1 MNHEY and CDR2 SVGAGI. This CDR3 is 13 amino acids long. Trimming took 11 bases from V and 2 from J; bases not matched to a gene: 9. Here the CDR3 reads CAVRSGGTYEQYF. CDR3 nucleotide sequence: TGTGCCGTTAGATCGGGGGGAACCTACGAGCAGTACTTC.

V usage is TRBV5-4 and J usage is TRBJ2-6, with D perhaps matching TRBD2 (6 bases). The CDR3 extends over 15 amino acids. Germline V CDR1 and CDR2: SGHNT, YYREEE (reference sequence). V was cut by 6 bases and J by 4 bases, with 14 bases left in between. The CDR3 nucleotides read TGTGCCAGCACCAACGGGGGTTCGGGGGCCAACGTCCTGACTTTC. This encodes CASTNGGSGANVLTF.

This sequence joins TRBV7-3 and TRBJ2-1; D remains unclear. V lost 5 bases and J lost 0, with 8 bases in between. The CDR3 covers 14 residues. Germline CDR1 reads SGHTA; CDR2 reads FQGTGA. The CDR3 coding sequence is TGTGCCAGCAGCAGTTCGGACTCCTACAATGAGCAGTTCTTC. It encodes CASSSSDSYNEQFF. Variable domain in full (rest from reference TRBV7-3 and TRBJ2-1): GAGVSQTPSNKVTEKGKYVELRCDPISGHTALYWYRQSLGQGPEFLIYFQGTGAADDSGLPNDRFFAVRPEGSVSTLKIQRTERGDSAVYLCASSSSDSYNEQFFGPGTRLTVL.

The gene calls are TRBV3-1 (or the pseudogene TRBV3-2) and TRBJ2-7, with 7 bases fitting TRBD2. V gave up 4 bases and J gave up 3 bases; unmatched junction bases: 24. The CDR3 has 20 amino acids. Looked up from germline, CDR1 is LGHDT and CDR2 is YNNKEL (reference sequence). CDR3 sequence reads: CASSLKGPRVWAGVHYEQYF. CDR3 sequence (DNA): TGTGCCAGCAGCCTTAAGGGTCCTCGCGTTTGGGCGGGAGTCCACTACGAGCAGTACTTC.

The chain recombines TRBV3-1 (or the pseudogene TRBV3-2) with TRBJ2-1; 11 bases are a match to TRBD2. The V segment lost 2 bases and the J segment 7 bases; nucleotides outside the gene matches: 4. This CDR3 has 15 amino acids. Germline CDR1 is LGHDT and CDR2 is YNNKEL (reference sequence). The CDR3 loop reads CASSQSGTSGNEQFF. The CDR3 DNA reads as TGTGCCAGCAGCCAAAGTGGGACTAGCGGTAATGAGCAGTTCTTC.

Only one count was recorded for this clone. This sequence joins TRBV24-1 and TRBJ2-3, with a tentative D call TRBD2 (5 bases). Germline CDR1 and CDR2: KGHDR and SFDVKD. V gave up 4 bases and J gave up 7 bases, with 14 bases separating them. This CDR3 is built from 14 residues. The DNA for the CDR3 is TGTGCCACCAGTGACCCCGGGGTTGCGAATACGCAGTATTTT. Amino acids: CATSDPGVANTQYF.

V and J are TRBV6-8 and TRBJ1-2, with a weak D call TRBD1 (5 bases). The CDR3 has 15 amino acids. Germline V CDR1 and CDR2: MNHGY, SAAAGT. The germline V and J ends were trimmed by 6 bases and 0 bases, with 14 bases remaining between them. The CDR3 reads CASSMTAMTNYGYTF. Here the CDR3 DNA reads TGTGCCAGCAGCATGACAGCGATGACTAACTATGGCTACACCTTC.

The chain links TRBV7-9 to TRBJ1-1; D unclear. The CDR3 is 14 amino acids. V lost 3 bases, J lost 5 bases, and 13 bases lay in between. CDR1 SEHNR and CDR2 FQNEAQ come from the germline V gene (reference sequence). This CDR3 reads CASSFPSTRTEAFF. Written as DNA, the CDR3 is TGTGCCAGCAGCTTCCCCTCCACGCGGACTGAAGCTTTCTTT.

The CDR3 DNA follows: TGTGCCAGCAGTCAAAGGCGGTATGTTGAGCAGTTCTTC. This gives the protein CASSQRRYVEQFF. The V gene is TRBV6-2 or TRBV6-3, the J gene TRBJ2-1; D is unclear. V gave up 5 bases and J gave up 9 bases, with 14 bases separating them. The CDR3 totals 13 residues. Germline CDR1 reads MNHEY; CDR2 reads SVGEGT.